These 4 T cell receptor beta chains were sequenced from one sample in a study of blood T cell repertoires in COVID-19. TCRdb keeps only in-frame clones here, not all; method: immunoSEQ multiplex PCR. The sample has hundreds of thousands of clones, around 84% seen once. Material: PBMCs or T cells enriched from blood (not recorded which). These receptors were collected from a woman in her 40s who had recovered from COVID-19.

This clone has only a few counts. V gene TRBV4-1 combines with J gene TRBJ2-7; the D gene is possibly TRBD1 (6 bases). V lost 4 bases and J lost 2, with 12 bases in between. Germline V CDR1 and CDR2: MGHRA, YSYEKL. The CDR3 runs 14 residues. The CDR3 region has the DNA TGCGCCAGCAGCCCACAGACAGGAACCTACGAGCAGTACTTC. It translates to CASSPQTGTYEQYF.

V is TRBV18 and J is TRBJ2-3; 9 positions agree with TRBD1. V lost 3 bases, J lost 1 base, and 2 bases stayed unmatched. The germline V gene encodes CDR1 KGHSH and CDR2 LQKENI. The length of the CDR3 is 15 residues. In nucleotides, the CDR3 is TGTGCCAGCTCACCCCGGGACAGGGGCACAGATACGCAGTATTTT. It codes for CASSPRDRGTDTQYF.

This rearrangement joins TRBV19 to TRBJ2-1; 7 bases agree with TRBD2. V shed 4 bases and J 6 bases; nucleotides not matched to a gene: 6. Germline V lookup: CDR1 LNHDA, CDR2 SQIVND (reference sequence). The CDR3 loop spans 14 amino acids. CDR3 nucleotides: TGTGCCAGTAGTAAGAACGGGAGGATCAATGAGCAGTTCTTC. It encodes CASSKNGRINEQFF.

The chain uses TRBV27 and TRBJ2-3, with 8 bases that match TRBD1. Germline CDR1 is MNHEY and CDR2 is SMNVEV (reference sequence). This CDR3 spans 16 amino acids. V shed 5 bases and J 4 bases; nucleotides not matched to a gene: 11. CDR3 in amino acids: CASSPYWQGASDTQYF. Here the CDR3 DNA reads TGTGCCAGCAGTCCCTACTGGCAGGGGGCATCAGATACGCAGTATTTT.